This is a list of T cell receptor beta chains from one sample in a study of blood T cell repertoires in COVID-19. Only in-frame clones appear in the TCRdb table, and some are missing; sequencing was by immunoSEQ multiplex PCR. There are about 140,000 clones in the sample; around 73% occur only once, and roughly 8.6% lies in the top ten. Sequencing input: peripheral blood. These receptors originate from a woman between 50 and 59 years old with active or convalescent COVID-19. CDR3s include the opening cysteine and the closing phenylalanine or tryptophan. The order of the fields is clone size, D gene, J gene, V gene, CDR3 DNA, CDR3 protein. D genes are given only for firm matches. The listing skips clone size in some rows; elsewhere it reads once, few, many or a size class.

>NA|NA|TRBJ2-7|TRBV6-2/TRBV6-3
TGTGCCAGCAGTTCCCTCTGGGCGTCCGAGCAGTACTTC
CASSSLWASEQYF
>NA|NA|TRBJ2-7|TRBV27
TGTGCCAGCACCCGAATTAGAGGCCCCTACGAGCAGTACTTC
CASTRIRGPYEQYF
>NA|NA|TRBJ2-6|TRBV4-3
TGCGCCAGCAGCCAATCCAGGGGTGGAGGGGCCAACGTCCTGACTTTC
CASSQSRGGGANVLTF
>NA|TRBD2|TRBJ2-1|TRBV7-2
TGTGCCAGCAGCTCCCTGGCGGGAGATCCGGGTGAGCAGTTCTTC
CASSSLAGDPGEQFF
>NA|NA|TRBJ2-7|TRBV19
TGTGCCAGTAGTCCTACCGGGACTCATACTTACGAGCAGTACTTC
CASSPTGTHTYEQYF
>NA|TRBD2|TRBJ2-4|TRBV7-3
TGTGCCAGCAGCCCCGGGACTAGCTCAAACATTCAGTACTTC
CASSPGTSSNIQYF
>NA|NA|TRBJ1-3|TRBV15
TGTGCCACCAGCACCGAGTGGGGTTCGGGGGGGCTGGGAGGAAACACCATATATTTT
CATSTEWGSGGLGGNTIYF
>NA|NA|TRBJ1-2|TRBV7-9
TGTGCCAGCACCTTAGGTGGGGGCGCCTATGGCTACACCTTC
CASTLGGGAYGYTF
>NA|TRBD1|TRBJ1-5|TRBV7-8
TGTGCCAGCAGCTTCGACAGGGTTGGGCGCAATCAGCCCCAGCATTTT
CASSFDRVGRNQPQHF
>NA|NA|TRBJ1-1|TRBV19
TGTGCCAGTAGTATAGATCCGGGACTTAGGAACACTGAAGCTTTCTTT
CASSIDPGLRNTEAFF
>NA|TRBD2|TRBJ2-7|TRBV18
TGTGCCAGCTCATTCGGGACTAGCGGACCTACTTACGAGCAGTACTTC
CASSFGTSGPTYEQYF
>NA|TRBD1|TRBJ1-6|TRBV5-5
TGTGCCAGCAGCTTTTCCCCCGGGACAGTCAATTATAATTCACCCCTCCACTTT
CASSFSPGTVNYNSPLHF
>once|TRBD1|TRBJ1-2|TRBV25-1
TGTGCCAGCAGTAGGGAACAGGGGGTGAATGGCTACACCTTC
CASSREQGVNGYTF
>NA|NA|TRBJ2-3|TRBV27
TGTGCCAGCAGTTTGAGGTGGCGGCGCACAGATACGCAGTATTTT
CASSLRWRRTDTQYF
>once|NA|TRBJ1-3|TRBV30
TGTGCCTGGAGTGCGGGACAACTTCGCGGAAACACCATATATTTT
CAWSAGQLRGNTIYF
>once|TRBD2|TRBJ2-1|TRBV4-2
TGTGCCAGCAGCCAAGCCACTAGCGGGAAGGGCAATGAGCAGTTCTTC
CASSQATSGKGNEQFF
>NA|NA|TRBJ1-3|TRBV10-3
TGTGCCATCAGTGCCTTACAGGGAAGCTCTGGAAACACCATATATTTT
CAISALQGSSGNTIYF